This T cell receptor beta chain was observed in a study of T cells expressing NK-cell markers. CDR1 ENHRY and CDR2 SYGVKD come from the germline V gene. This CDR3 has 14 amino acids. TCRdb reprocessed the 5' RACE reads and stores each CDR3 protein as one record, lacking DNA. This sample's table reports 500,000 to 700,000 distinct CDR3 sequences. The genes are TRBV10-3 and TRBJ2-7; as DNA is missing, the TRBD1 call by TCRdb cannot be tested. The sequenced sample was blood T cells: a sorted CD56 or NKG2C T cell subset, CD4+ or CD8+ T cells, or bulk PBMC T cells (not recorded which). This TCR derives from a man younger than 35 in good health. The CDR3 loop is CAISGQGFTYEQYF.